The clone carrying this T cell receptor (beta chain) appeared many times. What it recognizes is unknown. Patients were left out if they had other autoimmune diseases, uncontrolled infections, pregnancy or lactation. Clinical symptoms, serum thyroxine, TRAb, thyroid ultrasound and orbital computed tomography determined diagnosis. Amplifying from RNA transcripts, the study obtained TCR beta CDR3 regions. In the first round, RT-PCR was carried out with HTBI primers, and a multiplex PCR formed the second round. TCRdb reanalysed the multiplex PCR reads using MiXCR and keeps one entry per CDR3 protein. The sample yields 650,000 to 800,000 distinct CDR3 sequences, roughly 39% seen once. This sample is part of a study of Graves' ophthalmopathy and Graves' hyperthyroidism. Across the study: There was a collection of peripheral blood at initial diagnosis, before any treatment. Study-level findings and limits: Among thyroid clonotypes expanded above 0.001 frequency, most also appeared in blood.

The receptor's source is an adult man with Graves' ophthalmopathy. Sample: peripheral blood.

CDR3 sequence: CASSDTGRQSEKLFF. The CDR3 DNA sequence: TGCGCCAGCAGCGACACAGGGCGGCAATCTGAAAAACTGTTTTTT. This chain connects TRBV5-1 to TRBJ1-4; D perhaps matches TRBD1 (6 bases). CDR3 size: 15 residues. V was pared by 4 bases and J by 7 bases, with 17 bases between. CDR1 SGHRS and CDR2 YFSETQ come from the germline V gene.